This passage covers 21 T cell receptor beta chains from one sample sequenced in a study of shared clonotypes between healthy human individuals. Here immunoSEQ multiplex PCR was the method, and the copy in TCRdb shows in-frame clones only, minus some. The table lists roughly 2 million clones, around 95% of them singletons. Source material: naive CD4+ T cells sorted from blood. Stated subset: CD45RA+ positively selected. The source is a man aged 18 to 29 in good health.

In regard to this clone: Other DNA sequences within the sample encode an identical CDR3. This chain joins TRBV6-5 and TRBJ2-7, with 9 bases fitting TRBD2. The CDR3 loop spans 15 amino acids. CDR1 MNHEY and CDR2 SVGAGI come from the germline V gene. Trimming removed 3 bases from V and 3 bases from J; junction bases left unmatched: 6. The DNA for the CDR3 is TGTGCCAGCAGTTATTCCGGGACTAGCAGCTACGAGCAGTACTTC. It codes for CASSYSGTSSYEQYF.

The DNA of the CDR3 is TGTGCCAGCAGCCTGGGACAGGGGTCCACAGATACGCAGTATTTT. Amino acid sequence: CASSLGQGSTDTQYF. The V gene is TRBV6-5, the J gene TRBJ2-3; 10 nucleotides agree with TRBD1. The trim removed 6 bases at V and 2 bases at J, leaving 5 bases unmatched. Germline CDR1 reads MNHEY; CDR2 reads SVGAGI. The CDR3 extends over 15 amino acids.

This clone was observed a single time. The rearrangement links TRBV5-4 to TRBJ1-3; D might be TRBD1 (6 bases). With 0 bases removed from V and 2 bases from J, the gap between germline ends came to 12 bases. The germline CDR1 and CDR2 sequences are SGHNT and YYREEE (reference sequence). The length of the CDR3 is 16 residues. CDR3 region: CASSLESGATGNTIYF. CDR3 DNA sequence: TGTGCCAGCAGCTTGGAGTCAGGGGCCACTGGAAACACCATATATTTT.

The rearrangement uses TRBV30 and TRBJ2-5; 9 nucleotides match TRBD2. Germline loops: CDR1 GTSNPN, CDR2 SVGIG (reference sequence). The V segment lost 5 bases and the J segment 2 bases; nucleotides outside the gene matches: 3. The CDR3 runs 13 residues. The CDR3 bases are TGTGCCTGGGCGGGAGGGGGTCAAGAGACCCAGTACTTC. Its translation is CAWAGGGQETQYF.

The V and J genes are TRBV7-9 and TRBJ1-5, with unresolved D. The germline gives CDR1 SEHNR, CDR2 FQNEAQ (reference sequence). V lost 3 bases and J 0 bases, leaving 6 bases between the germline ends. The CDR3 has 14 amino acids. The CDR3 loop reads CASSFSNSNQPQHF. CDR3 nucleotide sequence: TGTGCCAGCAGCTTCTCAAATAGCAATCAGCCCCAGCATTTT.

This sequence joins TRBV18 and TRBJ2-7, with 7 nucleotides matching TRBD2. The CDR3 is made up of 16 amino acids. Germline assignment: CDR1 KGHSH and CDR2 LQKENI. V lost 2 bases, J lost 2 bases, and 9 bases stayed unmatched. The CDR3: CASSPNGREGAYEQYF. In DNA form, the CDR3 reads TGTGCCAGCTCACCAAATGGGAGGGAAGGGGCCTACGAGCAGTACTTC.

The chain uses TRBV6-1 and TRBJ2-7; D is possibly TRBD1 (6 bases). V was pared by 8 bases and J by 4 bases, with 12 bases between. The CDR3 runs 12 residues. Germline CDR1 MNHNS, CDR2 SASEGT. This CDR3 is CASLQGTYEQYF. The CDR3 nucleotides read TGTGCCAGCCTTCAGGGGACGTACGAGCAGTACTTC.

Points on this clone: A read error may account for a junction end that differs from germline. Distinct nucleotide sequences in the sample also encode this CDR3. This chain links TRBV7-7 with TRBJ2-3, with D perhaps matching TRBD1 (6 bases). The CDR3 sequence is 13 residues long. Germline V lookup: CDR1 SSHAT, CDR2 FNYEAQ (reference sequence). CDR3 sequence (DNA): TGTGCTAGCAGCCGCGACAGGACAGATACGCAGTATTTT. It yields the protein CASSRDRTDTQYF.

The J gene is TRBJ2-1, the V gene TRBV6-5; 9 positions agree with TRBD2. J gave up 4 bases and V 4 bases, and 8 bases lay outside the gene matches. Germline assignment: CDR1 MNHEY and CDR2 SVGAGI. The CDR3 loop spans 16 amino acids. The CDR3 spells CASSSPRLAAYNEQFF. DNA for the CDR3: TGTGCCAGCAGTTCCCCCAGACTAGCGGCTTACAATGAGCAGTTCTTC.

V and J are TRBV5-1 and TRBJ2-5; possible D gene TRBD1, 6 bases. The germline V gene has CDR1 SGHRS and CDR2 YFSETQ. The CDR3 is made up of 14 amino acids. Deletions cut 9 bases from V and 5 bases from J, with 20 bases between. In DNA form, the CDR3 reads TGCGCCACCAAGCAACAGGGTACGGTGGAGACCCAGTACTTC. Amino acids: CATKQQGTVETQYF.

The CDR3, as DNA: TGTGCCAGCTCCCCGACCCGGGACAGCCTCTACGAGCAGTACTTC. It is translated as CASSPTRDSLYEQYF. The chain combines TRBV18 with TRBJ2-7, with 7 nucleotides matching TRBD1. The germline CDR1 and CDR2 sequences are KGHSH and LQKENI. Trimming removed 6 bases from V and 3 bases from J; junction bases left unmatched: 11. The CDR3 is 15 amino acids.

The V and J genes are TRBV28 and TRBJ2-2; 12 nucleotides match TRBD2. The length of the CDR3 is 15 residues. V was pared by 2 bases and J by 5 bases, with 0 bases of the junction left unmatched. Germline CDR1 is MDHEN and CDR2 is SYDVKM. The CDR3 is CASSLGLAGTGELFF. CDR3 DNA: TGTGCCAGCAGTTTAGGACTAGCGGGGACCGGGGAGCTGTTTTTT.

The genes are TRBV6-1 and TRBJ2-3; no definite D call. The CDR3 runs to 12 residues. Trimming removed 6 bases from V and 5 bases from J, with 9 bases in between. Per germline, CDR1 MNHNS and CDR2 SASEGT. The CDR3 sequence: CASSPNLDTQYF. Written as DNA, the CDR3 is TGTGCCAGCAGCCCGAACCTAGATACGCAGTATTTT.

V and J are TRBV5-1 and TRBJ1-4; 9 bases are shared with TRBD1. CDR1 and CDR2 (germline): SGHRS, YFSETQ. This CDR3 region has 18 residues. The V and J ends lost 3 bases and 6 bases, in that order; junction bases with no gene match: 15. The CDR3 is CASSSSKTTGGWDEKLFF. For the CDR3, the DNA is TGCGCCAGCAGCTCGTCGAAAACAACAGGGGGCTGGGATGAAAAACTGTTTTTT.

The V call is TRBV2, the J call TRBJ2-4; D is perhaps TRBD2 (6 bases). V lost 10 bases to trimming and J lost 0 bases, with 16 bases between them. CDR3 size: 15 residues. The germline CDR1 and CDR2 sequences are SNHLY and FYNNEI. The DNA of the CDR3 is TGTGCCACCGGTCGGGGGACCTTAGCCAAAAACATTCAGTACTTC. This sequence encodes CATGRGTLAKNIQYF.

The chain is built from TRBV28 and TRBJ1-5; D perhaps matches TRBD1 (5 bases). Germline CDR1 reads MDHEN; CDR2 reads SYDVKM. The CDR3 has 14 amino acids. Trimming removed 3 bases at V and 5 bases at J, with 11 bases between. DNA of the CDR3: TGTGCCAGCAGTTTGCTCCAGGGCCATCAGCCCCAGCATTTT. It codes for CASSLLQGHQPQHF.

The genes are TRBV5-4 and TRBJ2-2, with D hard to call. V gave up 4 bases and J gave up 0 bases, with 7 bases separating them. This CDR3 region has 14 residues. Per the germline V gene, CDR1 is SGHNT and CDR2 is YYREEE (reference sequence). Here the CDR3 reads CASSPSSNTGELFF. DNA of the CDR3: TGTGCCAGCAGCCCGTCCTCGAACACCGGGGAGCTGTTTTTT. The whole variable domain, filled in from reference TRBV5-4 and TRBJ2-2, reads ETGVTQSPTHLIKTRGQQVTLRCSSQSGHNTVSWYQQALGQGPQFIFQYYREEENGRGNFPPRFSGLQFPNYSSELNVNALELDDSALYLCASSPSSNTGELFFGEGSRLTVL.

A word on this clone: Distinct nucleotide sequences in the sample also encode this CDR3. CDR3 DNA sequence: TGCGCCAGCAGCTCCGTGGGCACAGATACGCAGTATTTT. Encoded protein: CASSSVGTDTQYF. The chain is built from TRBV5-1 and TRBJ2-3, with D unresolved. CDR3 length: 13 amino acids. Per germline, CDR1 SGHRS and CDR2 YFSETQ. Trimming left V 3 bases short and J 1 base short, with 6 bases between.

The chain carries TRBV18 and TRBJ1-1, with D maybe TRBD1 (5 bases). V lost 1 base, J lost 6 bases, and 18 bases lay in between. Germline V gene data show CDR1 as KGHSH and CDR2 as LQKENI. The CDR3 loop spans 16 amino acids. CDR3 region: CASSPQLGQGSAEAFF. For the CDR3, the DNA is TGTGCCAGCTCACCACAGTTAGGGCAGGGATCCGCTGAAGCTTTCTTT.

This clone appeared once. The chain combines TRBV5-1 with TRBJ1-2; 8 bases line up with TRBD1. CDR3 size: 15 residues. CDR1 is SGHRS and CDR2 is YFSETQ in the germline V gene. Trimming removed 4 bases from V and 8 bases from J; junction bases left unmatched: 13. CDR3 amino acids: CASSNRQGTGGGYTF. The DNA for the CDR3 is TGCGCCAGCAGCAACCGACAGGGGACGGGAGGAGGCTACACCTTC.

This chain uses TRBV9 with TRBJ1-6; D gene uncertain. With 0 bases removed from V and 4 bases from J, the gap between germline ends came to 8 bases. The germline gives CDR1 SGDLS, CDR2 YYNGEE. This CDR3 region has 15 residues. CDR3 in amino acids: CASSVDLGYNSPLHF. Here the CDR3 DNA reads TGTGCCAGCAGCGTAGATCTAGGTTATAATTCACCCCTCCACTTT.